This entry lists 14 T cell receptor beta chains sequenced from one sample in a study of early T cells in non-severe SARS-CoV-2 infection. In TCRdb, the 5' RACE reads were re-called with MiXCR into one record per CDR3 protein. The sample includes about 67,000 distinct CDR3 sequences, around a tenth of them seen just once. Material: whole blood. These TCRs come from an adult who was a healthcare worker with PCR-confirmed SARS-CoV-2 infection or an uninfected control (not recorded which).

This clonotype was recorded at least ten times. The chain employs TRBV9 and TRBJ2-2; TRBD1 aligns across 7 bases. The CDR3 runs 18 residues. CDR1 is SGDLS and CDR2 is YYNGEE in the germline V gene. Germline trimming cut 1 base from V and 1 base from J; bases unmatched to any gene: 10. The CDR3 region is CASSVRQGVLRNTGELFF. The CDR3, as DNA: TGTGCCAGCAGCGTAAGACAGGGAGTTCTTCGGAACACCGGGGAGCTGTTTTTT.

This clonotype was seen repeatedly, ten times or more. The genes are TRBV29-1 and TRBJ1-1; D is unclear. V was clipped by 4 bases and J by 3 bases, with 15 bases between them. The CDR3 totals 14 residues. Germline values: CDR1 SQVTM, CDR2 ANQGSEA. The CDR3 DNA reads TGCAGCGTTGGAGACCCTTGGGTGGACACTGAAGCTTTCTTT. Its translation: CSVGDPWVDTEAFF.

This clonotype was counted ten times or more. The chain uses TRBV11-2 and TRBJ2-1; 7 bases map to TRBD2. With V trimmed by 5 bases and J by 2 bases, 18 bases remained unmatched. The CDR3 is 19 amino acids. The germline CDR1 and CDR2 sequences are SGHAT and FQNNGV. The CDR3 region is CASSPARWVAGVAYNEQFF. In nucleotides, the CDR3 is TGTGCCAGCAGCCCCGCGAGGTGGGTAGCGGGTGTTGCCTACAATGAGCAGTTCTTC.

This clonotype was seen only a few times. This chain uses TRBV10-3 with TRBJ2-1, with TRBD1 matching over 10 bases. This CDR3 comprises 14 residues. The J segment lost 7 bases and the V segment lost 4 bases, leaving 4 bases of the junction unmatched. Germline V lookup: CDR1 ENHRY, CDR2 SYGVKD. In DNA form, the CDR3 reads TGTGCCATCAGTGGGACAGGGGGGAAGAATGAGCAGTTCTTC. It codes for CAISGTGGKNEQFF.

Many counts were recorded for this clonotype. This chain connects TRBV11-2 to TRBJ2-7; D is unresolved. The germline V and J ends were trimmed by 5 bases and 3 bases, with 11 bases remaining between them. The V gene's germline CDR1 is SGHAT and CDR2 FQNNGV. The CDR3 sequence is 13 residues long. DNA of the CDR3: TGTGCCAGCAGCCCGCCGCTACTCTACGAGCAGTACTTC. Translated, it gives CASSPPLLYEQYF.

This clonotype was observed at least ten times. The chain employs TRBV19 and TRBJ2-3; a weak D match, TRBD2 (6 bases). Germline V gene sequence: CDR1 LNHDA, CDR2 SQIVND (reference sequence). The CDR3 consists of 16 residues. The germline V and J ends were trimmed by 8 bases and 1 base, with 19 bases remaining between them. CDR3 in amino acids: CASSREYGTRTDTQYF. DNA for the CDR3: TGTGCCAGTTCCCGGGAGTACGGGACCCGCACAGATACGCAGTATTTT.

CDR3 in DNA: TGTGCCAGCAGCTTAAGGATGGCGGGAAATGAAAAACTGTTTTTT. Its protein product is CASSLRMAGNEKLFF. This rearrangement joins TRBV11-1 to TRBJ1-4; D is unclear. This CDR3 has 15 residues. The V and J ends lost 2 bases and 5 bases respectively, with 12 bases between them. Germline CDR1 SGHAT, CDR2 FQDESV (reference sequence).

The chain employs TRBV12-3 or TRBV12-4 and TRBJ1-2; TRBD1 is a possible D gene (5 bases). The V gene lost 4 bases and the J gene lost 4 bases, with 13 bases spanning the gap. This CDR3 comprises 14 residues. CDR3 residues: CASSYQGVAYGYTF. The CDR3 DNA reads TGTGCCAGCAGTTACCAGGGCGTCGCCTATGGCTACACCTTC.

This clonotype was counted ten times or more. The V call is TRBV7-3, the J call TRBJ2-3, with D maybe TRBD1 (6 bases). Trimming removed 5 bases from V and 0 bases from J, with 9 bases in between. CDR1 is SGHTA and CDR2 is FQGTGA in the germline V gene. The CDR3 consists of 14 residues. CDR3 region: CASSRGQSTDTQYF. The CDR3 region has the DNA TGTGCCAGCAGCCGCGGACAGAGCACAGATACGCAGTATTTT.

This clonotype was picked up many times. This sequence joins TRBV18 and TRBJ2-1; D ambiguous. CDR3 length: 17 residues. Germline V gene data show CDR1 as KGHSH and CDR2 as LQKENI. The V gene lost 3 bases and the J gene lost 0 bases, with 15 bases spanning the gap. CDR3 amino acids: CASSPPLVVASYNEQFF. The CDR3 coding sequence is TGTGCCAGCTCACCCCCGCTAGTCGTGGCCTCCTACAATGAGCAGTTCTTC.

This clonotype was observed at least ten times. The rearrangement uses TRBV6-1 and TRBJ2-3, with TRBD2 matching over 9 bases. The V gene's germline CDR1 is MNHNS and CDR2 SASEGT. This CDR3 is built from 14 residues. The trim removed 6 bases at V and 6 bases at J, leaving 7 bases unmatched. CDR3 coding DNA: TGTGCCAGCAGAATTCTAGCGGGAACTGATACGCAGTATTTT. It yields the protein CASRILAGTDTQYF.

V usage is TRBV11-2 and J usage is TRBJ2-1, with TRBD2 as a possible D gene (5 bases). Per germline, CDR1 SGHAT and CDR2 FQNNGV. The CDR3 is 16 residues long. V dropped 5 bases and J dropped 4 bases, with 18 bases sitting between them. The CDR3 loop is CASSLRETSGYNEQFF. The CDR3 nucleotides read TGTGCCAGCAGCCTCCGCGAGACCTCGGGATACAATGAGCAGTTCTTC.

This clonotype was recorded at least ten times. The CDR3 DNA reads as TGCAGTGCCGGGGGACTAGCGGGAGGGTCTCTAGGCGATACGCAGTATTTT. Its protein is CSAGGLAGGSLGDTQYF. The chain has TRBV20-1 and TRBJ2-3; 16 nucleotides align to TRBD2. The CDR3 has 17 residues. Germline-derived CDR1 and CDR2 are DFQATT and SNEGSKA (reference sequence). V lost 6 bases and J lost 6; bases outside the gene matches: 12.

The chain uses TRBV19 and TRBJ1-1; 7 bases match TRBD1. CDR3 length equals 15 residues. Germline V gene sequence: CDR1 LNHDA, CDR2 SQIVND (reference sequence). V was pared by 6 bases and J by 6 bases, with 13 bases of the junction left unmatched. Written as DNA, the CDR3 is TGTGCCAGTAGGACAGACAGGGACGGTTACTCTGAAGCTTTCTTT. The encoded protein is CASRTDRDGYSEAFF.